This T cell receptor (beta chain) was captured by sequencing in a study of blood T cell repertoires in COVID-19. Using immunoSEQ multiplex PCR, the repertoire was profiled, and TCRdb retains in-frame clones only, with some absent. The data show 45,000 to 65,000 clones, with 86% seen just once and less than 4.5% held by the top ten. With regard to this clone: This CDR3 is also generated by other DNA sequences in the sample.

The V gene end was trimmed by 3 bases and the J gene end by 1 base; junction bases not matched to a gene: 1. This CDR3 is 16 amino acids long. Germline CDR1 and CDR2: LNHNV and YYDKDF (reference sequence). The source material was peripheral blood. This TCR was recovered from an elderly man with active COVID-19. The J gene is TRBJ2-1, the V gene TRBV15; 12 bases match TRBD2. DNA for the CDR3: TGTGCCACCAGCAGGGGACTAGCGGGTTCCTACAATGAGCAGTTCTTC. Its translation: CATSRGLAGSYNEQFF.